This T cell receptor beta chain is drawn from a study of vaccination effects on CD4 cells after COVID-19. This clone appeared a few times. What it recognizes is unknown. The repertoire was sequenced with immunoSEQ multiplex PCR; TCRdb's copy has only in-frame clones and lacks some. The sample lists 65,000 or so clones; more than 70% were seen once. Sequencing followed a ViraFEST assay step that expanded antigen-specific CD4+ T cells with viral peptide pools. Following 10 days of culture, CD4+ T cells were isolated. Vaccine recipients lacked prior SARS-CoV-2 infection and had negative nucleocapsid antibodies. Half-medium replacement with IL-2 medium occurred on days 3 and 7. Germline V gives CDR1 MNHNY, CDR2 SVGAGI (reference sequence). This CDR3 contains 16 residues. With 6 bases clipped from V and 2 bases from J, the junction kept 10 bases outside the gene matches. The study's findings and limits: The study found marked clonal contraction of infection- and vaccine-induced clones late after vaccination.

Material: CD4+ T cells from PBMCs cultured with HCoV-NL63 spike peptides, obtained before COVID-19 vaccination. This clonotype originated in a human donor who received a COVID-19 vaccine. This chain uses TRBV6-6 with TRBJ1-3; 7 bases agree with TRBD1. The CDR3 loop is CASRRRGGDPGNTIYF. DNA for the CDR3: TGTGCCAGCAGGCGGAGAGGGGGCGACCCTGGAAACACCATATATTTT.